This T cell receptor beta chain stems from a study of cytomegalovirus exposure and HLA in healthy donors. Study-level results: An apparent linkage of common viral pathogens to several of the most significant clusters emerged in a later analysis.

Use of 60 Vbeta and 13 Jbeta primers characterized the PCR. As processed by the authors: A later analysis tallied 87 million or so unique TCR beta chains, some 10 million of them shared. The protocol was immunoSEQ multiplex PCR, while the TCRdb copy is restricted to in-frame clones and leaves out a portion. V and J calls and clone size follow that table, whereas D and trimming were derived from the DNA. The sample lists some 190,000 clones, roughly 77% seen once, with roughly 1.4% in the top ten. A note on this clone: Its antigen is undetermined.

This TCR derives from a woman between 50 and 59 years old in good health and CMV-seronegative. Material: PBMCs.

This chain's CDR3 is CASSLDGTGADTQYF. The CDR3 region has the DNA TGTGCCAGCAGCTTAGACGGGACAGGGGCGGATACGCAGTATTTT. The rearrangement joins TRBV7-6 to TRBJ2-3; TRBD1 matches at 10 bases. This CDR3 comprises 15 residues. J was trimmed by 6 bases and V by 1 base; bases with no gene match: 4. CDR1 and CDR2 (germline): SGHVS, FNYEAQ.